This is a list of T cell receptor beta chains from one sample in a study of blood T cell repertoires in COVID-19. TCRdb's copy holds only in-frame clones and misses some; the assay was immunoSEQ multiplex PCR. The sample has around 72,000 clones, approximately 89% seen once; the top ten hold approximately 6.8%. The sequencing sample was made of peripheral blood. These receptors were obtained from a woman aged 65 to 85 with acute or convalescent COVID-19. Each CDR3 is given with its conserved first and last residue. Fields, in order: clone size, V gene, D gene, J gene, CDR3 DNA, CDR3 protein. A D gene is named only where the DNA matches it firmly. A row's size may be missing; if present it is once, few, many or a size class.

size: NA
V: TRBV28
D: TRBD2
J: TRBJ2-3
DNA: TGTGCCAGCAGTTTATCCTCGGGACTAGGGGTGTATACGCAGTATTTT
CDR3: CASSLSSGLGVYTQYF

size: NA
V: TRBV27
D: NA
J: TRBJ1-5
DNA: TGTGCCAGCAGTCCCGGGGGGAGGGGGACCAATCAGCCCCAGCATTTT
CDR3: CASSPGGRGTNQPQHF

size: NA
V: TRBV15
D: TRBD1
J: TRBJ1-1
DNA: TGTGCCACCAGCAGGACAGGGTACGACACTGAAGCTTTCTTT
CDR3: CATSRTGYDTEAFF

size: NA
V: TRBV6-2/TRBV6-3
D: NA
J: TRBJ2-1
DNA: TGTGCCAGCAGTTTCACCCCGAGCTCCTACAATGAGCAGTTCTTC
CDR3: CASSFTPSSYNEQFF

size: NA
V: TRBV6-1
D: TRBD2
J: TRBJ2-7
DNA: TGTGCCAGCAGTGAAGGGAGGACTAGCGGGGCCTACGAGCAGTACTTC
CDR3: CASSEGRTSGAYEQYF

size: NA
V: TRBV19
D: NA
J: TRBJ2-1
DNA: TGTGCCAGTAGTATATTACCGGGACTCTCTGAGCAGTTCTTC
CDR3: CASSILPGLSEQFF

size: NA
V: TRBV6-6
D: NA
J: TRBJ2-1
DNA: TGTGCCAGCAGCCTACCGGGACTCCCCCGAGATGAGCAGTTCTTC
CDR3: CASSLPGLPRDEQFF

size: NA
V: TRBV7-2
D: NA
J: TRBJ1-1
DNA: TGTGCCAGCAGCTTCGGGACAACGAACACTGAAGCTTTCTTT
CDR3: CASSFGTTNTEAFF

size: NA
V: TRBV2
D: NA
J: TRBJ1-1
DNA: TGTGCCAGCAGTGAACAGGGTCAGAACACTGAAGCTTTCTTT
CDR3: CASSEQGQNTEAFF

size: once
V: TRBV28
D: TRBD1
J: TRBJ1-6
DNA: TGTGCCAGCAGTTTAAGGGACAGTCCCTCCTATAATTCACCCCTCCACTTT
CDR3: CASSLRDSPSYNSPLHF

size: NA
V: TRBV28
D: TRBD1
J: TRBJ1-2
DNA: TGTGCCAGCAGAGGGACAGGGTTTGGCTACACCTTC
CDR3: CASRGTGFGYTF

size: NA
V: TRBV30
D: NA
J: TRBJ1-2
DNA: TGTGCCTGGTTGGGCAGCTTGTATGGCTACACCTTC
CDR3: CAWLGSLYGYTF

size: few
V: TRBV11-3
D: NA
J: TRBJ2-1
DNA: TGTGCCAGCAGCGTCTCAGACAGCTATTACAATGAGCAGTTCTTC
CDR3: CASSVSDSYYNEQFF

size: NA
V: TRBV3-1/TRBV3-2
D: NA
J: TRBJ1-4
DNA: TGTGCCAGCAGCCCACAGGCCCGGGAAAAACTGTTTTTT
CDR3: CASSPQAREKLFF

size: NA
V: TRBV9
D: TRBD2
J: TRBJ2-3
DNA: TGTGCCAGCAGCGTGGGGTCCCCGACTAGCGGGAGAAGGAGCACAGATACGCAGTATTTT
CDR3: CASSVGSPTSGRRSTDTQYF

size: NA
V: TRBV28
D: NA
J: TRBJ2-7
DNA: TGTGCCAGCAGTTTACCGTTTCGCGAGCAGTACTTC
CDR3: CASSLPFREQYF

size: NA
V: TRBV7-9
D: NA
J: TRBJ2-6
DNA: TGTGCCAGCAGACTCTCTGCAGCCAACGTCCTGACTTTC
CDR3: CASRLSAANVLTF

size: NA
V: TRBV18
D: TRBD2
J: TRBJ2-2
DNA: TGTGCCAGCTCACCCTCATACGCCGGGAGGGGGAACACCGGGGAGCTGTTTTTT
CDR3: CASSPSYAGRGNTGELFF

size: NA
V: TRBV28
D: NA
J: TRBJ1-5
DNA: TGTGCCAGCAGTTTAGATAGTCAGCCCCAGCATTTT
CDR3: CASSLDSQPQHF

size: NA
V: TRBV6-6
D: NA
J: TRBJ1-5
DNA: TGTGCCAGCAGACCCTATAGCAATCAGCCCCAGCATTTT
CDR3: CASRPYSNQPQHF

size: NA
V: TRBV5-4
D: NA
J: TRBJ2-1
DNA: TGTGCCAGCAGCTTGGGCGGAGCCCCTTCCTACAATGAGCAGTTCTTC
CDR3: CASSLGGAPSYNEQFF

size: NA
V: TRBV19
D: NA
J: TRBJ1-2
DNA: TGTGCCAGTAGTATAACGGGGTATGGCTACACCTTC
CDR3: CASSITGYGYTF

size: NA
V: TRBV4-1
D: TRBD1
J: TRBJ1-2
DNA: TGCGCCAGCAGCCAGTCAAGGACAGGGTTAGACTATGGCTACACCTTC
CDR3: CASSQSRTGLDYGYTF

size: NA
V: TRBV13
D: TRBD2
J: TRBJ2-5
DNA: TGTGCCAGCAGCAAAATTGGGACTAGCGGAGAAGAGACCCAGTACTTC
CDR3: CASSKIGTSGEETQYF

size: NA
V: TRBV4-1
D: NA
J: TRBJ2-2
DNA: TGCGCCAGCAGCCTGAGGTCTGCCGGGAGATCCGGGGAGCTGTTTTTT
CDR3: CASSLRSAGRSGELFF

size: NA
V: TRBV28
D: TRBD1
J: TRBJ1-6
DNA: TGTGCCAGCAGTACCGGCGGACAGGGTTTCTCACCCCTCCACTTT
CDR3: CASSTGGQGFSPLHF

size: NA
V: TRBV7-9
D: TRBD1
J: TRBJ1-4
DNA: TGTGCCAGCAGCCCGGGACAGGCTGAGGGTGAAAAACTGTTTTTT
CDR3: CASSPGQAEGEKLFF

size: NA
V: TRBV4-3
D: TRBD1
J: TRBJ1-2
DNA: TGCGCCAGCAGCCAAGATATTGGGGACAGGGATGGCTACACCTTC
CDR3: CASSQDIGDRDGYTF

size: NA
V: TRBV7-3
D: NA
J: TRBJ2-1
DNA: TGTGCCAGCTTCCTCTTTAACAGGGGGAGGGACAATGAGCAGTTCTTC
CDR3: CASFLFNRGRDNEQFF

size: NA
V: TRBV28
D: NA
J: TRBJ1-2
DNA: TGTGCCAGCGGAAGGGAGTACTACACCTTC
CDR3: CASGREYYTF

size: NA
V: TRBV30
D: NA
J: TRBJ1-5
DNA: TGTGCCTGGAGTGTAAAACAGAAGAATCAGCCCCAGCATTTT
CDR3: CAWSVKQKNQPQHF